A selection of T cell receptor beta chains follows, all from one sample in a study of technical replicates of blood from several donors. Sequencing was performed with immunoSEQ multiplex PCR; in TCRdb, only in-frame clones are kept and a portion is missing. This table has some 80,000 clones, 95% appearing once. The sequenced sample consisted of T cells isolated from PBMCs. The receptors stem from a human donor in good health. Both conserved end residues are part of each CDR3. Fields, in order: CDR3 DNA, CDR3 protein, D gene, V gene, CDR3 length, J gene, clone size. The D gene is left open where the match is weak. Some rows mark clone size as missing; the rest say once, few, many or name a class of expanded clone.

CDR3nt: TGTGCCAGCAGCTTAGCCTTTAGCGAACGCACAGATACGCAGTATTTT
CDR3aa: CASSLAFSERTDTQYF
d_gene: NA
v_gene: TRBV7-2
len: 16
j_gene: TRBJ2-3
abundance: NA

CDR3nt: TGTGCCAGCGGGACTAGCGGGAGTAGAAATGAGCAGTTCTTC
CDR3aa: CASGTSGSRNEQFF
d_gene: TRBD2
v_gene: TRBV9
len: 14
j_gene: TRBJ2-1
abundance: few

CDR3nt: TGCAGCGTTGAGGGACAGATGAACACTGAAGCTTTCTTT
CDR3aa: CSVEGQMNTEAFF
d_gene: TRBD1
v_gene: TRBV29-1
len: 13
j_gene: TRBJ1-1
abundance: once

CDR3nt: TGTGCCAGCAGCCCGTTCACAGATACGCAGTATTTT
CDR3aa: CASSPFTDTQYF
d_gene: NA
v_gene: TRBV11-2
len: 12
j_gene: TRBJ2-3
abundance: NA

CDR3nt: TGTGCCACCAGCAGGGGAGGCGCGAACACCGGGGAGCTGTTTTTT
CDR3aa: CATSRGGANTGELFF
d_gene: NA
v_gene: TRBV15
len: 15
j_gene: TRBJ2-2
abundance: few

CDR3nt: TGTGCCAGCTCACCGGGACAGGGGGGCTCCTACGAGCAGTACTTC
CDR3aa: CASSPGQGGSYEQYF
d_gene: TRBD1
v_gene: TRBV18
len: 15
j_gene: TRBJ2-7
abundance: NA

CDR3nt: TGTGCCAGCAGCCTACTAGCTCGGGAGATAAATGAGCAGTTCTTC
CDR3aa: CASSLLAREINEQFF
d_gene: NA
v_gene: TRBV5-6
len: 15
j_gene: TRBJ2-1
abundance: NA

CDR3nt: TGTGCCAGCGGGGGGGGGCGTGGAGAGACCTACGAGCAGTACTTC
CDR3aa: CASGGGRGETYEQYF
d_gene: NA
v_gene: TRBV2
len: 15
j_gene: TRBJ2-7
abundance: NA

CDR3nt: TGTGCCATCAGTGAGGGCAGCGGGGAGCAGTACTTC
CDR3aa: CAISEGSGEQYF
d_gene: NA
v_gene: TRBV10-3
len: 12
j_gene: TRBJ2-7
abundance: NA

CDR3nt: TGTGCCGGAAGACAGGGGACAGCTTTCTTT
CDR3aa: CAGRQGTAFF
d_gene: TRBD1
v_gene: TRBV30
len: 10
j_gene: TRBJ1-1
abundance: NA

CDR3nt: TGTGCCAGCAGTGAATTGGGGAGTGAGCAGTTCTTC
CDR3aa: CASSELGSEQFF
d_gene: NA
v_gene: TRBV6-1
len: 12
j_gene: TRBJ2-1
abundance: once

CDR3nt: TGTGCCAGCGGCAGGGACTATGGCTACACCTTC
CDR3aa: CASGRDYGYTF
d_gene: NA
v_gene: TRBV2
len: 11
j_gene: TRBJ1-2
abundance: NA

CDR3nt: TGTGCCAGTAGTGTGGGACAGGGGGAGACAGATACGCAGTATTTT
CDR3aa: CASSVGQGETDTQYF
d_gene: TRBD1
v_gene: TRBV19
len: 15
j_gene: TRBJ2-3
abundance: NA

CDR3nt: TGTGCCAGCACCCTAAGCTCAATGAACACTGAAGCTTTCTTT
CDR3aa: CASTLSSMNTEAFF
d_gene: NA
v_gene: TRBV6-5
len: 14
j_gene: TRBJ1-1
abundance: NA

CDR3nt: TGTGCCAGCAGCCTAGATACAGGTTCTTACTATGGCTACACCTTC
CDR3aa: CASSLDTGSYYGYTF
d_gene: NA
v_gene: TRBV14
len: 15
j_gene: TRBJ1-2
abundance: NA

CDR3nt: TGTGCCAGTACCTTGGCAGGCAGGGTGGGAGGCTACACCTTC
CDR3aa: CASTLAGRVGGYTF
d_gene: NA
v_gene: TRBV19
len: 14
j_gene: TRBJ1-2
abundance: NA

CDR3nt: TGCGCCAGCAGTCATGGGCCTAGGAGGCACTACGAGCAGTACTTC
CDR3aa: CASSHGPRRHYEQYF
d_gene: NA
v_gene: TRBV23-1
len: 15
j_gene: TRBJ2-7
abundance: NA

CDR3nt: TGCAGCGTTGAAGCTTTAAGCGGATCCCAAAGCACAGATACGCAGTATTTT
CDR3aa: CSVEALSGSQSTDTQYF
d_gene: NA
v_gene: TRBV29-1
len: 17
j_gene: TRBJ2-3
abundance: NA

CDR3nt: TGTGCCAGCAGCCAATATCCGGGGATAGACGGGGAGCTGTTTTTT
CDR3aa: CASSQYPGIDGELFF
d_gene: NA
v_gene: TRBV7-9
len: 15
j_gene: TRBJ2-2
abundance: NA

CDR3nt: TGTGCCAGCAGACTGGAGGAGATCTATGGCTACACCTTC
CDR3aa: CASRLEEIYGYTF
d_gene: NA
v_gene: TRBV5-5
len: 13
j_gene: TRBJ1-2
abundance: NA

CDR3nt: TGTGCCAGCAGTGAAGAGAGCTTATTGACGGGACAGTTTTTAATCTATGGCTACACCTTC
CDR3aa: CASSEESLLTGQFLIYGYTF
d_gene: TRBD1
v_gene: TRBV6-1
len: 20
j_gene: TRBJ1-2
abundance: NA

CDR3nt: TGCGCCAGCTCAGGGAAGGGGCGCACAGATACGCAGTATTTT
CDR3aa: CASSGKGRTDTQYF
d_gene: NA
v_gene: TRBV10-1
len: 14
j_gene: TRBJ2-3
abundance: NA

CDR3nt: TGTGCCAGCAGGGGTAGCGGGTGGACCGGGGAGCTGTTTTTT
CDR3aa: CASRGSGWTGELFF
d_gene: TRBD2
v_gene: TRBV9
len: 14
j_gene: TRBJ2-2
abundance: NA